The 29 T cell receptor beta chains below all came from one sample that was sequenced in a study of tumor-infiltrating lymphocytes in glioblastoma multiforme. TCR beta libraries were built from RNA through three nested multiplex PCR rounds using modified ARM-PCR. Each CDR3 protein gets one entry after TCRdb re-called the multiplex PCR reads with MiXCR. The data contain fewer than 10,000 distinct CDR3 sequences, 65% to 75% of them seen just once; the ten biggest clones take up around 50%. Sequencing input: brain tumor tissue. These receptors came from a male donor with glioblastoma.

A few counts support this clonotype. J is TRBJ2-3 and V is TRBV11-2; D uncertain. This CDR3 has 14 residues. Germline V CDR1 and CDR2: SGHAT, FQNNGV. Trimming cost V 0 bases and J 1 base, with 5 bases left between them. The CDR3 region is CASSLERGTDTQYF. The CDR3 bases are TGTGCCAGCAGCTTAGAAAGGGGCACAGATACGCAGTATTTT.

The V and J genes are TRBV6-1 and TRBJ2-1, with unresolved D. The CDR3 has 15 amino acids. V was clipped by 8 bases and J by 4 bases, with 18 bases between them. Germline loops: CDR1 MNHNS, CDR2 SASEGT. The CDR3 here is CASGVEVVTYNEQFF. DNA of the CDR3: TGTGCCAGCGGTGTAGAAGTCGTAACATACAATGAGCAGTTCTTC.

With respect to this clonotype: Compared with germline, one end of the junction differs, possibly owing to a read error. V usage is TRBV11-2 and J usage is TRBJ2-3; a weak D match, TRBD2 (6 bases). Germline assignment: CDR1 SGHAT and CDR2 FQNNGV. The CDR3 covers 14 residues. CDR3 loop: CAGSLRGMADMQYF. The CDR3 DNA follows: TGTGCCGGCAGCTTACGGGGGATGGCAGATATGCAGTATTTT.

This clonotype is medium-sized (0.01 to 0.1%) by share. CDR3 protein: CASSYGLAGGWDYEQYF. The CDR3 DNA follows: TGTGCCAGCAGTTACGGACTAGCGGGGGGGTGGGACTACGAGCAGTACTTC. The chain links TRBV6-5 to TRBJ2-7, with 15 bases that match TRBD2. This CDR3 spans 17 amino acids. Germline V gene data show CDR1 as MNHEY and CDR2 as SVGAGI. V shed 2 bases, J shed 3 bases, and the junction held 5 bases outside the gene matches.

This clonotype was picked up many times. The chain has TRBV24-1 and TRBJ2-7; TRBD1 matches 8 bases. Germline CDR1 KGHDR, CDR2 SFDVKD. Trimming cost V 2 bases and J 6 bases; bases outside gene matches: 11. This CDR3 is 16 amino acids long. In DNA, the CDR3 is TGTGCCACCAGTGATTCGGCAGGGGGCCTTAACTCCGAGCAGTACTTC. This encodes CATSDSAGGLNSEQYF.

As regards this clonotype: Its ends do not fully match the called genes, so a read error is possible. This chain joins TRBV11-2 and TRBJ1-3, with D possibly matching TRBD1 (5 bases). CDR1 is SGHAT and CDR2 is FQNNGV in the germline V gene. The CDR3 has 14 amino acids. As DNA, the CDR3 is TGTGCTAGCAGCCAGTCCAGGGAGCTGAGCACCGTATATTTT. It translates to CASSQSRELSTVYF.

By proportion, this clonotype is medium-sized (0.01 to 0.1%). The DNA of the CDR3 is TGCGCCAGCAGCCACCCCTCGGCGGGAGCCCACAATGAGCAGTTCTTC. This sequence encodes CASSHPSAGAHNEQFF. The chain has TRBV4-1 and TRBJ2-1, with 7 nucleotides matching TRBD2. CDR3 size: 16 residues. Germline values: CDR1 MGHRA, CDR2 YSYEKL. V lost 3 bases, J lost 5 bases, and 10 bases stayed unmatched.

This clonotype has just a few counts. As DNA, the CDR3 is TGCAGCGCTAGCGAGGGGGACGGCCACACCTTC. Protein: CSASEGDGHTF. The genes are TRBV29-1 and TRBJ1-2; possibly TRBD1 for D (6 bases). V lost 7 bases to trimming and J lost 12 bases, with 18 bases between them. Germline assignment: CDR1 SQVTM and CDR2 ANQGSEA. This CDR3 comprises 11 residues. Full variable domain (rest looked up from reference TRBV29-1 and TRBJ1-2): SAVISQKPSRDICQRGTSLTIQCQVDSQVTMMFWYRQQPGQSLTLIATANQGSEATYESGFVIDKFPISRPNLTFSTLTVSNMSPEDSSIYLCSASEGDGHTFGSGTRLTVV.

This clonotype was seen only once. The chain has TRBV11-1 and TRBJ2-1, with 9 bases lining up with TRBD2. V dropped 5 bases and J dropped 8; count of bases not matched to a gene: 10. The CDR3 length is 15 residues. Germline CDR1 reads SGHAT; CDR2 reads FQDESV (reference sequence). CDR3 nucleotides: TGTGCCAGCAGCACCCAGGGACTAGCTAGGCATGAGCAGTTCTTC. Its protein is CASSTQGLARHEQFF.

The sample holds many counts of this clonotype. The rearrangement joins TRBV11-3 to TRBJ2-1, with 9 bases matching TRBD2. V gave up 0 bases and J gave up 4 bases; unmatched junction bases: 4. This CDR3 region has 16 residues. Germline V gene lookup returns CDR1 SGHNT and CDR2 YENEEA. CDR3 nucleotides: TGTGCCAGCAGCTTAGAGATGACTAGCGGATACAATGAGCAGTTCTTC. This gives the protein CASSLEMTSGYNEQFF.

Worth noting for this clonotype: A much larger clone lies a single base off, so this may be a read error. In nucleotides, the CDR3 is TGTGCCAGCTCTCCTGACGCTTCCTACGAGCAGCACTTC. Residues: CASSPDASYEQHF. This chain links TRBV18 with TRBJ2-7; D is undetermined. The CDR3 sequence is 13 residues long. The germline V gene has CDR1 KGHSH and CDR2 LQKENI.

This clonotype counts as large. The V gene is TRBV20-1, the J gene TRBJ1-2; D not resolved. V lost 0 bases and J lost 8, with 10 bases in between. Germline assignment: CDR1 DFQATT and CDR2 SNEGSKA (reference sequence). This CDR3 contains 12 residues. CDR3 bases: TGCAGTGCTAGAGAAGAATTCGACGGCTACACCTTC. Its translation is CSAREEFDGYTF.

This rearrangement joins TRBV11-2 to TRBJ2-1; D gene uncertain. Per germline, CDR1 SGHAT and CDR2 FQNNGV. V dropped 11 bases and J dropped 7 bases, with 15 bases sitting between them. The CDR3 contains 12 residues. The CDR3 bases are TGTGCCTGCATGGGGAAGCAAAATGAGCAGTTCTTC. Its translation is CACMGKQNEQFF.

The V and J genes are TRBV11-2 and TRBJ2-1; the match to TRBD2 covers 13 bases. Germline V gene data show CDR1 as SGHAT and CDR2 as FQNNGV. V shed 4 bases, J shed 0 bases, and the junction held 6 bases outside the gene matches. The CDR3 loop spans 18 amino acids. The CDR3 reads CASSSRLAGGLSYNEQFF. The CDR3 nucleotides are TGTGCCAGCAGCTCCCGACTAGCGGGAGGCCTCTCCTACAATGAGCAGTTCTTC.

This clonotype was observed once. A junction end diverges from the germline sequence, so it may reflect a read error. The CDR3 loop is CASSREISTEAFF. CDR3 DNA: TGTGCCAGCAGCCGAGAGATTTCGACTGAAGCCTTCTTT. The rearrangement joins TRBV4-1 to TRBJ1-1; D gene uncertain. The CDR3 covers 13 residues. CDR1 is MGHRA and CDR2 is YSYEKL in the germline V gene.

This chain links TRBV12-3 or TRBV12-4 with TRBJ2-5, with 7 bases that match TRBD2. Trimming took 3 bases from V and 7 from J; bases not matched to a gene: 8. The CDR3 is 14 amino acids. The CDR3 is CASSLAGEVGTQYF. The CDR3 bases are TGTGCCAGCAGTTTGGCGGGAGAGGTTGGGACCCAGTACTTC.

This clonotype was counted a single time. At one end the junction does not follow the germline gene, possibly because of a read error. The chain is built from TRBV11-2 and TRBJ1-3, with a weak D call TRBD1 (5 bases). In germline, CDR1 is SGHAT, CDR2 FQNNGV. CDR3 length: 14 amino acids. CDR3 coding DNA: TGTGCCGGCAGCCAGTCCAGGGAGCTCAACACCATATACTTT. It is translated as CAGSQSRELNTIYF.

This clonotype appeared a single time. At one of its ends the junction is not consistent with the germline gene, which may arise from a read error. The chain has TRBV20-1 and TRBJ2-1; D possibly matches TRBD1 or TRBD2 (5 bases each). Germline loops: CDR1 DFQATT, CDR2 SNEGSKA (reference sequence). This CDR3 contains 14 residues. CDR3 residues: CSTRDEAGLYERFF. The CDR3 nucleotides are TGCAGTACTAGAGATGAGGCAGGGCTGTATGAGAGGTTCTTC.

Note on this clonotype: Being one base from a much bigger clone, this may be a read error. This sequence joins TRBV5-1 and TRBJ2-7; the match to TRBD2 covers 8 bases. The trim removed 4 bases at V and 12 bases at J, leaving 18 bases unmatched. This CDR3 has 15 residues. Germline V gene lookup returns CDR1 SGHRS and CDR2 YFSETQ. This CDR3 is CASSQSTGGGGTSYF. The CDR3 nucleotides read TGCGCCAGCAGCCAATCCACCGGGGGGGGGGGGACATCGTACTTC.

This chain connects TRBV20-1 to TRBJ2-4; D perhaps matches TRBD2 (5 bases). V was clipped by 5 bases and J by 9 bases, with 11 bases between them. CDR3 length: 11 amino acids. Germline V gives CDR1 DFQATT, CDR2 SNEGSKA (reference sequence). CDR3 coding DNA: TGCAGTGCTCCCAATCGGGGCATTCAGTACTTC. As protein: CSAPNRGIQYF.

Of note for this clonotype: One end of the junction is discordant with germline, which a read error may explain. The chain has TRBV11-2 and TRBJ2-1; tentatively, D is TRBD1 or TRBD2 (6 bases each). This CDR3 has 16 residues. The germline CDR1 and CDR2 sequences are SGHAT and FQNNGV. The CDR3 region has the DNA TGTGCCAGCAGCTTAGCTGCCGGGGGCTCCTTCAATGAGCAGTTCTTC. It translates to CASSLAAGGSFNEQFF. The complete variable domain, with remaining parts taken from reference TRBV11-2 and TRBJ2-1, reads EAGVAQSPRYKIIEKRQSVAFWCNPISGHATLYWYQQILGQGPKLLIQFQNNGVVDDSQLPKDRFSAERLKGVDSTLKIQPAKLEDSAVYLCASSLAAGGSFNEQFFGPGTRLTVL.

The chain uses TRBV20-1 and TRBJ2-3; TRBD1 matches 7 bases. Germline lookup yields CDR1 DFQATT and CDR2 SNEGSKA (reference sequence). This CDR3 has 13 amino acids. The J segment lost 3 bases and the V segment lost 8 bases, leaving 8 bases of the junction unmatched. CDR3 coding DNA: TGCAGTACCATAACAGGGGCGACAGATACGCAGTATTTT. Protein product: CSTITGATDTQYF.

This clonotype is classed as medium-sized. The chain employs TRBV10-3 and TRBJ2-1; 10 bases are shared with TRBD2. Germline CDR1 is ENHRY and CDR2 is SYGVKD. Trimming cost V 2 bases and J 7 bases; bases outside gene matches: 14. This CDR3 has 18 amino acids. The CDR3 nucleotides are TGTGCCATCAGTGAGACTTTATCTATAGCGGGAGGATTTAATGAGCAGTTCTTC. Translating gives CAISETLSIAGGFNEQFF.

Notes on this clonotype: Mismatch with germline at one junction end may stem from a read error. This chain uses TRBV11-2 with TRBJ2-3; 8 positions match TRBD1. This CDR3 contains 14 residues. The germline gives CDR1 SGHAT, CDR2 FQNNGV. CDR3 loop: CASNLQGVADTQYF. The CDR3 DNA follows: TGTGCCAGCAACTTACAGGGGGTAGCAGATACGCAGTATTTT.

The chain has TRBV6-2 or TRBV6-3 and TRBJ1-6; D unresolved. The germline V and J ends were trimmed by 2 bases and 7 bases, with 9 bases remaining between them. The CDR3 runs to 14 residues. Germline CDR1 is MNHEY and CDR2 is SVGEGT. CDR3 bases: TGTGCCAGCAGTTACAGAGGGAGGAATTCACCCCTCCACTTT. Residues: CASSYRGRNSPLHF.

The chain has TRBV20-1 and TRBJ2-7; D perhaps matches TRBD2 (6 bases). The CDR3 is 15 amino acids. Germline loops: CDR1 DFQATT, CDR2 SNEGSKA (reference sequence). Deletions cut 0 bases from V and 12 bases from J, with 24 bases between. CDR3 amino acids: CSAREGTSEGYDWYF. CDR3 coding DNA: TGCAGTGCTAGAGAAGGGACTTCGGAGGGTTACGATTGGTACTTC.

The V gene is TRBV20-1, the J gene TRBJ2-7, with 9 bases lining up with TRBD1. Germline CDR1 DFQATT, CDR2 SNEGSKA (reference sequence). V lost 0 bases, J lost 1 base, and 7 bases stayed unmatched. The CDR3 totals 16 residues. The DNA for the CDR3 is TGCAGTGCTAGAGATCCTGGACAGGGGAGATCCTACGAGCAGTACTTC. Translated: CSARDPGQGRSYEQYF.

The rearrangement joins TRBV11-1 to TRBJ2-1, with 10 bases matching TRBD2. Germline values: CDR1 SGHAT, CDR2 FQDESV (reference sequence). The CDR3 loop spans 17 amino acids. V shed 1 base, J shed 9 bases, and the junction held 12 bases outside the gene matches. The CDR3 here is CASSLGAGSGRNVEQFF. CDR3 coding DNA: TGTGCCAGCAGCTTAGGGGCAGGTAGCGGGAGGAATGTTGAGCAGTTCTTC.

This chain connects TRBV11-2 to TRBJ2-3; 7 nucleotides match TRBD2. CDR3 length equals 16 residues. V trimming: 4 bases; J trimming: 3 bases; junction bases outside the gene matches: 10. Germline assignment: CDR1 SGHAT and CDR2 FQNNGV. CDR3 loop: CASSSTMGSGTDTQYF. The CDR3 nucleotides read TGTGCCAGCAGCTCTACCATGGGTAGCGGGACAGATACGCAGTATTTT.